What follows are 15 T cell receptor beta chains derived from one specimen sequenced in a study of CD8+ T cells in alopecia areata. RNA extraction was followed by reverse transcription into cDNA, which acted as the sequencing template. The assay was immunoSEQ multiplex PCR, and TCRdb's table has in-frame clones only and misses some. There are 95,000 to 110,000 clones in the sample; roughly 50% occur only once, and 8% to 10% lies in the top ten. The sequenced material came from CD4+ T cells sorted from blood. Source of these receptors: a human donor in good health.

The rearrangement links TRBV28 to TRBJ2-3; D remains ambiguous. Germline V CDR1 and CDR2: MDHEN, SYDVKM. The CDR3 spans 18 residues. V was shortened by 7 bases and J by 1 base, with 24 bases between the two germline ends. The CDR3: CASTPRYVRASGTDTQYF. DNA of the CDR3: TGTGCCAGCACCCCCCGGTATGTCCGAGCTTCGGGCACAGATACGCAGTATTTT. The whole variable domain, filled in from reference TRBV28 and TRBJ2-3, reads DVKVTQSSRYLVKRTGEKVFLECVQDMDHENMFWYRQDPGLGLRLIYFSYDVKMKEKGDIPEGYSVSREKKERFSLILESASTNQTSMYLCASTPRYVRASGTDTQYFGPGTRLTVL.

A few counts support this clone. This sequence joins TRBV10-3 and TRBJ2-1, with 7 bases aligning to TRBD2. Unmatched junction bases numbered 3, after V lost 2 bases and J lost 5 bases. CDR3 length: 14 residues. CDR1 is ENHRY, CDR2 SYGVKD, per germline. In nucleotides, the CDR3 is TGTGCCATCAGTGAGGTGGGAGGGGACAATGAGCAGTTCTTC. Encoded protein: CAISEVGGDNEQFF.

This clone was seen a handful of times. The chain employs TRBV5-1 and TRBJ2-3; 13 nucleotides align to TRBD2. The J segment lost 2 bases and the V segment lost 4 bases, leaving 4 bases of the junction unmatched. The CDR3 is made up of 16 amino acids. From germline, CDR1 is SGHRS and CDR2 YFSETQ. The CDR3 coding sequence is TGCGCCAGCAGCCTAGGACTAGCGGGGGCCACAGATACGCAGTATTTT. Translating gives CASSLGLAGATDTQYF.

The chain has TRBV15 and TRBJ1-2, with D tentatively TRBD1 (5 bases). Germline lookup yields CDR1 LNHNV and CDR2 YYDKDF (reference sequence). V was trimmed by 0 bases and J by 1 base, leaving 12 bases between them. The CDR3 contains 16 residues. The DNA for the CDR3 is TGTGCCACCAGCAGAGATCAAGGGGCTGTTAACTATGGCTACACCTTC. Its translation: CATSRDQGAVNYGYTF.

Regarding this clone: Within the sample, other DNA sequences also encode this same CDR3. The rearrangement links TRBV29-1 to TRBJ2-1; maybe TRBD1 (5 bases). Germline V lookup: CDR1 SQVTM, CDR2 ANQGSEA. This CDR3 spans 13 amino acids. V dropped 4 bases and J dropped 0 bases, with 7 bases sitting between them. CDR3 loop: CSVGTSSYNEQFF. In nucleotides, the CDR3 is TGCAGCGTTGGGACAAGCTCCTACAATGAGCAGTTCTTC.

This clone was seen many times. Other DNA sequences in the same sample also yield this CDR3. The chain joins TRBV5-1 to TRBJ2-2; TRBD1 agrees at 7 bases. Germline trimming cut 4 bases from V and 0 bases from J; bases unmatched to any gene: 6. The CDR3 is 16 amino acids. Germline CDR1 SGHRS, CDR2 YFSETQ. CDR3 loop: CASSRGDSTNTGELFF. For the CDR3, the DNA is TGCGCCAGCAGCAGAGGGGACAGTACGAACACCGGGGAGCTGTTTTTT.

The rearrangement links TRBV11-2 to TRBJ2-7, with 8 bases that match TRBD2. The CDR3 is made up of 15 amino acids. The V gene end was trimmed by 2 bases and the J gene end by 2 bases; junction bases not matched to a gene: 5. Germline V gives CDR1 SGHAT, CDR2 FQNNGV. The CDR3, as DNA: TGTGCCAGCAGCTTATCGCGGGGGGATACCTACGAGCAGTACTTC. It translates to CASSLSRGDTYEQYF.

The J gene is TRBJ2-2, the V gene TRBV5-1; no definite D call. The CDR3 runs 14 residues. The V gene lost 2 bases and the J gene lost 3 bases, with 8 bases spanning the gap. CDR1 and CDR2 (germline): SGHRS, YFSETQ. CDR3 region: CASSFGPYTGELFF. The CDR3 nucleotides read TGCGCCAGCAGCTTCGGGCCTTACACCGGGGAGCTGTTTTTT.

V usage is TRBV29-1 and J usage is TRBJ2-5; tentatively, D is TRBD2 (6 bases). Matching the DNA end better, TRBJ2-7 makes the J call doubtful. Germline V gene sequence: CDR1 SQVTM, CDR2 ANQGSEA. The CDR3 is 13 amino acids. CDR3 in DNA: TGCAGGTCGAGGCTAGGAGGGTTCTACGAGCAGTACTTC. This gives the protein CRSRLGGFYEQYF.

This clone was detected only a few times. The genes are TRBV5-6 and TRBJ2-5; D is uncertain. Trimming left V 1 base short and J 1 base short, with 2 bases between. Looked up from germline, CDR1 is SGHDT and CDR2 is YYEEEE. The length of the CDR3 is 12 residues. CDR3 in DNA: TGTGCCAGCAGCTTGATCCAAGAGACCCAGTACTTC. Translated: CASSLIQETQYF.

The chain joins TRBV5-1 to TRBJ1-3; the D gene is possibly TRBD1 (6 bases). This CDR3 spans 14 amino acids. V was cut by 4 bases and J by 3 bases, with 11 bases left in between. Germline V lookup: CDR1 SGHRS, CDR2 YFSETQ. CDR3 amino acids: CASSPRTDGNTIYF. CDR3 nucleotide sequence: TGCGCCAGCAGCCCCCGGACAGATGGAAACACCATATATTTT.

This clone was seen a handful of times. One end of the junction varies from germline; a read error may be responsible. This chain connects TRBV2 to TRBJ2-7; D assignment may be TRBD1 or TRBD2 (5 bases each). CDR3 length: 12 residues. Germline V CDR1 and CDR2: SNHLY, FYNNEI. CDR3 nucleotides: TGTGCCAGCAGTGAAAAGCCGGGACCGCCGAACTTC. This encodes CASSEKPGPPNF.

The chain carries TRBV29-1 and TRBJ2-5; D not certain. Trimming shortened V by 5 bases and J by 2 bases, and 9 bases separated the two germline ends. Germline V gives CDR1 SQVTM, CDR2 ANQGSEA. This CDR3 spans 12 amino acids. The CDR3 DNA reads TGCAGCGTTATCAGCAGACAAGAGACCCAGTACTTC. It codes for CSVISRQETQYF.

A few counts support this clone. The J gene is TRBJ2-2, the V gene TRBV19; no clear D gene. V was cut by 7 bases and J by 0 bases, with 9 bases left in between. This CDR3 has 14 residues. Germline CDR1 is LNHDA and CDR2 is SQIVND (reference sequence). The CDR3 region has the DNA TGTGCCAGTACTCTGGGCGCGAACACCGGGGAGCTGTTTTTT. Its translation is CASTLGANTGELFF.

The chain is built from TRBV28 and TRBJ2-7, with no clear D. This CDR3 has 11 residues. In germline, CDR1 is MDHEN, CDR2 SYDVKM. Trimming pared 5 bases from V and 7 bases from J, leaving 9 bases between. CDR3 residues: CASSETDEQYF. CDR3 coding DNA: TGTGCCAGCAGTGAAACAGATGAGCAGTACTTC.